This entry lists 12 T cell receptor beta chains sequenced from one sample in a study of Graves' ophthalmopathy and Graves' hyperthyroidism. TCR beta CDR3 amplification used RNA transcripts. The workflow started with a first-round RT-PCR run with HTBI primers and then moved on to a second-round multiplex PCR. TCRdb passed the multiplex PCR reads through MiXCR, listing each CDR3 protein once. The repertoire holds 450,000 to 600,000 distinct CDR3 sequences, with under 45% as singletons. Sequencing was carried out using peripheral blood or thyroid tissue (not recorded which). The origin of the receptors is an adult man with Graves' hyperthyroidism.

This clonotype was observed a handful of times. This chain joins TRBV7-9 and TRBJ1-1; D ambiguous. Germline loops: CDR1 SEHNR, CDR2 FQNEAQ (reference sequence). This CDR3 is built from 12 residues. Trimming stripped 1 base from V and 8 bases from J, with 8 bases between. CDR3 DNA: TGTGCCAGCAGCTTAGTGGGGAGGGAAGCTTTCTTT. Residues: CASSLVGREAFF. Supplemented by reference TRBV7-9 and TRBJ1-1, the full variable domain reads DTGVSQNPRHKITKRGQNVTFRCDPISEHNRLYWYRQTLGQGPEFLTYFQNEAQLEKSRLLSDRFSAERPKGSFSTLEIQRTEQGDSAMYLCASSLVGREAFFGQGTRLTVV.

This chain connects TRBV11-2 to TRBJ2-7, with D perhaps being TRBD1 or TRBD2 (6 bases each). The assigned J gene may be wrong: the sequence end matches TRBJ2-1 better. Germline V gene lookup returns CDR1 SGHAT and CDR2 FQNNGV. The CDR3 runs to 16 residues. In DNA form, the CDR3 reads TGTGCCAGCAGCTTAGCGTCGGGGGCAATAAACAATGAGCAGTTCTTC. It encodes CASSLASGAINNEQFF.

For this clonotype: This may be a read error, as it is one base from a much larger clone. J is TRBJ2-7 and V is TRBV7-9; D gene unclear. Looked up from germline, CDR1 is SEHNR and CDR2 is FQNEAQ (reference sequence). Trimming shortened V by 5 bases and J by 6 bases, and 17 bases separated the two germline ends. There are 14 residues in the CDR3. CDR3 DNA: TGTGCCAGCAGCGTATCCGCTCTCCCCTGCGAGCAGTACTTC. Encoded protein: CASSVSALPCEQYF.

This clonotype was counted at least ten times. The rearrangement joins TRBV25-1 to TRBJ2-5; D gene ambiguous. CDR3 size: 14 residues. Germline-derived CDR1 and CDR2 are MGHDK and SYGVNS. Trimming stripped 1 base from V and 5 bases from J, with 11 bases between. Here the CDR3 reads CASSELGNQETQYF. Here the CDR3 DNA reads TGTGCCAGCAGTGAATTGGGTAATCAGGAGACCCAGTACTTC.

This clonotype was counted at least ten times. J is TRBJ2-7 and V is TRBV5-8; TRBD1 is a possible D gene (5 bases). The CDR3 is made up of 12 amino acids. Germline V lookup: CDR1 SGHTS, CDR2 YDEGEE. Between the trimmed V and J ends, which lost 3 bases and 5 bases, there was a span of 9 bases. The CDR3 loop reads CASSYRSHEQYF. The CDR3 region has the DNA TGTGCCAGCAGCTACAGGTCCCACGAGCAGTACTTC. The complete variable domain, with remaining parts taken from reference TRBV5-8 and TRBJ2-7, reads EAGVTQSPTHLIKTRGQQATLRCSPISGHTSVYWYQQALGLGLQFLLWYDEGEERNRGNFPPRFSGRQFPNYSSELNVNALELEDSALYLCASSYRSHEQYFGPGTRLTVT.

This clonotype has at least ten counts. The gene calls are TRBV12-3 or TRBV12-4 and TRBJ1-3; D unclear. The germline V and J ends were trimmed by 3 bases and 0 bases, with 9 bases remaining between them. The CDR3 runs to 15 residues. This CDR3 reads CASSLRRTSGNTIYF. The CDR3 bases are TGTGCCAGCAGTTTGAGGAGAACCTCTGGAAACACCATATATTTT.

The genes are TRBV2 and TRBJ1-2; D possibly corresponds to TRBD1 (5 bases). The length of the CDR3 is 14 residues. Per germline, CDR1 SNHLY and CDR2 FYNNEI. V was shortened by 8 bases and J by 0 bases, with 13 bases between the two germline ends. The chain's CDR3 is CASGGGMANYGYTF. Here the CDR3 DNA reads TGTGCCAGCGGGGGAGGGATGGCTAACTATGGCTACACCTTC.

This clonotype turned up a few times. A much larger clone lies one base from this, so it may be a read error. The rearrangement joins TRBV19 to TRBJ1-1; weak D call: TRBD1 (5 bases). The V end lost 2 bases, the J end lost 7 bases, and 11 bases lay between the germline ends. Germline-derived CDR1 and CDR2 are LNHDA and SQIVND (reference sequence). The CDR3 length is 13 residues. CDR3 sequence reads: CASSIQGQIEAFF. CDR3 bases: TGTGCCAGTAGTATACAGGGCCAGATTGAAGCTTTCTTT.

The rearrangement joins TRBV15 to TRBJ1-2, with D perhaps matching TRBD1 (6 bases). The CDR3 sequence is 15 residues long. Trimming left V 0 bases short and J 8 bases short, with 16 bases between. Per the germline V gene, CDR1 is LNHNV and CDR2 is YYDKDF (reference sequence). In nucleotides, the CDR3 is TGTGCCACCAGCAGAGACAGGGGACCATTAGGAGGCTACACCTTC. Residues: CATSRDRGPLGGYTF.

This clonotype was picked up many times. This chain uses TRBV29-1 with TRBJ2-2; 9 nucleotides line up with TRBD1. There are 15 residues in the CDR3. Losses at the gene ends were 6 bases for V and 4 bases for J; bases not matched to a gene: 9. The V gene's germline CDR1 is SQVTM and CDR2 ANQGSEA. CDR3 residues: CSVAPGQGITGELFF. The CDR3 DNA sequence: TGCAGCGTCGCACCGGGACAGGGCATCACCGGGGAGCTGTTTTTT.

In this sample, this clonotype turned up a few times. An end of the junction differs from the germline gene, which may be a read error. CDR3 region: CASTLWGEYGYTF. As DNA, the CDR3 is TGTGCCAGCACCTTATGGGGAGAATACGGCTACACCTTC. The rearrangement joins TRBV11-2 to TRBJ1-2, with D uncertain. The CDR3 has 13 residues. Germline CDR1 and CDR2: SGHAT and FQNNGV.

This clonotype was seen at least ten times. The chain has TRBV7-9 and TRBJ2-2; TRBD2 matches at 13 bases. The germline V gene has CDR1 SEHNR and CDR2 FQNEAQ (reference sequence). After removal of 5 bases from V and 0 bases from J, the junction contained 3 bases not matched to a gene. The CDR3 is 17 amino acids. CDR3 bases: TGTGCCAGCAGCAAGGGACTAGCGGGAACGAACACCGGGGAGCTGTTTTTT. Amino acids: CASSKGLAGTNTGELFF.